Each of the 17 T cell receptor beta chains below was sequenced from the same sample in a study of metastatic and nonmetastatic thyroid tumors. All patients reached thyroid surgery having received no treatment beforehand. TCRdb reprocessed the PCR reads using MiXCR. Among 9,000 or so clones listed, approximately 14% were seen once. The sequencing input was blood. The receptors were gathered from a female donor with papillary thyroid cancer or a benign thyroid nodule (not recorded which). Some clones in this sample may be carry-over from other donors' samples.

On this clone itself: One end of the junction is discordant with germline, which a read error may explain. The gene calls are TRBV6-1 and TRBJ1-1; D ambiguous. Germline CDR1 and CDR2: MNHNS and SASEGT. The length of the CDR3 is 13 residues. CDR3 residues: CASSMKENTEDFF. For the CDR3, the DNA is TGTGCCAGCAGTATGAAGGAGAACACTGAAGATTTCTTT.

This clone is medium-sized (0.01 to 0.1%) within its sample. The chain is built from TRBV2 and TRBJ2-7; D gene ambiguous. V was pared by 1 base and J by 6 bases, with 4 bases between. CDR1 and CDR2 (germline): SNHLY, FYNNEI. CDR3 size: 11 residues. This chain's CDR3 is CASSEGTEQYF. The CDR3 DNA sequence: TGTGCCAGCAGTGAAGGTACCGAGCAGTACTTC.

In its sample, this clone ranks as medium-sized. CDR3 residues: CASRTLGTGGADTQYF. In nucleotides, the CDR3 is TGTGCCAGCAGGACCCTGGGGACAGGGGGGGCAGATACGCAGTATTTT. The V and J genes are TRBV27 and TRBJ2-3; TRBD1 matches at 11 bases. The V gene end was trimmed by 6 bases and the J gene end by 4 bases; junction bases not matched to a gene: 9. Germline CDR1 MNHEY, CDR2 SMNVEV (reference sequence). This CDR3 has 16 residues.

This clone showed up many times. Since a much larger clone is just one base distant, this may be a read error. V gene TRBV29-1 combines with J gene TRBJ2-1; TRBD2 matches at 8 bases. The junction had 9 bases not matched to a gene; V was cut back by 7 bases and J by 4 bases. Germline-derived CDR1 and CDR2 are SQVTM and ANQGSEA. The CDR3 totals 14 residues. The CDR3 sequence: CSALERGPYNEQFF. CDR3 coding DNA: TGCAGCGCCCTCGAGCGGGGGCCTTACAATGAGCAGTTCTTC.

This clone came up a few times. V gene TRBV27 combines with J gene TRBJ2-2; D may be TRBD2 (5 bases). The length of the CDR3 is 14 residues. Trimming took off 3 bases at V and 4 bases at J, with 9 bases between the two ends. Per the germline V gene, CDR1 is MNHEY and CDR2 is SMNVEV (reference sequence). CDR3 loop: CASSFMGATGELFF. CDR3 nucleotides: TGTGCCAGCAGTTTTATGGGAGCCACCGGGGAGCTGTTTTTT.

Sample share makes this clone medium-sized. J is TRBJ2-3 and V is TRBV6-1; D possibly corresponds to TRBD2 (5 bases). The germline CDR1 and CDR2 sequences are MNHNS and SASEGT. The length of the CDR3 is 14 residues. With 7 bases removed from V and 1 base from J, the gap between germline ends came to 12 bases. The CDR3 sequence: CASTRGSGTDTQYF. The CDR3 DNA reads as TGTGCCAGCACCCGGGGTAGCGGCACAGATACGCAGTATTTT.

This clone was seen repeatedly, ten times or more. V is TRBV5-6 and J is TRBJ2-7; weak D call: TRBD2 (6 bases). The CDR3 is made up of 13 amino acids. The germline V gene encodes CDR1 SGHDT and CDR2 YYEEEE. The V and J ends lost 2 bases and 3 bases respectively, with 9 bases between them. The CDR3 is CASSFPGSYEQYF. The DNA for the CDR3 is TGTGCCAGCAGCTTTCCCGGGAGCTACGAGCAGTACTTC.

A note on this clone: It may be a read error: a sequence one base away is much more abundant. The CDR3 protein is CASFTTASIGELFF. In DNA, the CDR3 is TGTGCCAGCTTCACGACGGCGAGCATCGGGGAGCTGTTTTTT. This chain connects TRBV11-3 to TRBJ2-2, with D hard to call. The CDR3 runs 14 residues. Germline loops: CDR1 SGHNT, CDR2 YENEEA. The ends were cut back, 8 bases at V and 7 bases at J, with 17 bases in the middle.

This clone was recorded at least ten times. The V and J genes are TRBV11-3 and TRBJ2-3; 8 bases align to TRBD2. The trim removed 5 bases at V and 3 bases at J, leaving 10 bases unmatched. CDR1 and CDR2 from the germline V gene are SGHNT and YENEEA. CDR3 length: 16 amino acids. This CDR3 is CASSPGVAGTTDTQYF. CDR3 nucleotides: TGTGCCAGCAGCCCCGGGGTAGCGGGAACTACAGATACGCAGTATTTT.

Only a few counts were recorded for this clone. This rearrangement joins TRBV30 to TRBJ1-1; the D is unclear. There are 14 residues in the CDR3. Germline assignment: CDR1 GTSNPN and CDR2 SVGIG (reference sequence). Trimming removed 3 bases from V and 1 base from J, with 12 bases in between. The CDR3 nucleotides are TGTGCCTGGAGGGGAGGCAGTTGGAACACTGAAGCTTTCTTT. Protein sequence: CAWRGGSWNTEAFF.

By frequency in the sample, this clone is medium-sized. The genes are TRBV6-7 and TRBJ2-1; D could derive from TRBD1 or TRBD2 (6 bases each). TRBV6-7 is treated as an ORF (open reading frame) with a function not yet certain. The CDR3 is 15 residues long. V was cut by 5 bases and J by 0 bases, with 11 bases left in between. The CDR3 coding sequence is TGTGCCAGCAGTGGCCGGGGGCGCTCCTACAATGAGCAGTTCTTC. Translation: CASSGRGRSYNEQFF.

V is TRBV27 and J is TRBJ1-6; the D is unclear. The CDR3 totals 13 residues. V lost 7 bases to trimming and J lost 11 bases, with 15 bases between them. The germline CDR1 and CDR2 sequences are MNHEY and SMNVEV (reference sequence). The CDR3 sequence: CASMSALSTPLHF. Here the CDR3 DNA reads TGTGCCAGCATGTCTGCTTTATCGACACCCCTCCACTTT.

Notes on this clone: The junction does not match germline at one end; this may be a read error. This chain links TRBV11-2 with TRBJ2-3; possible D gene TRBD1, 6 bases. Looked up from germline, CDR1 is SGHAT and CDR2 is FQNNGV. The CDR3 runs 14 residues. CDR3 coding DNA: TGTGCCAGCATCTTGAACAGGGTCACATATACGCAGTATTTT. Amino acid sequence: CASILNRVTYTQYF.

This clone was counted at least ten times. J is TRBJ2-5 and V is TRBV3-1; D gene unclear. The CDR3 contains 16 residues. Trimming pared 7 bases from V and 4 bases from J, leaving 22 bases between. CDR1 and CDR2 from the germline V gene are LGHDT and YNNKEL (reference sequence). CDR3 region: CASTSWGSRFGETQYF. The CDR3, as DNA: TGTGCCAGCACCTCCTGGGGTAGCAGGTTCGGAGAGACCCAGTACTTC.

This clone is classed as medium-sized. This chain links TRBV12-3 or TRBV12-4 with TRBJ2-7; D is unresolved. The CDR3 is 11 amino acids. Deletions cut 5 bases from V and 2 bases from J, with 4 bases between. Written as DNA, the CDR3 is TGTGCCAGCAGTGGGACCTACGAGCAGTACTTC. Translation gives CASSGTYEQYF.

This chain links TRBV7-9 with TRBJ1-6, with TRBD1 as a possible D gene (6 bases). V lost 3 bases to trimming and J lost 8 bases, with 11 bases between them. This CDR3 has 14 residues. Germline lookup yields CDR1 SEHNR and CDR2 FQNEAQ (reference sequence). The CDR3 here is CASSFGGAYSPLHF. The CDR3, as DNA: TGTGCCAGCAGCTTCGGGGGGGCCTATTCACCCCTCCACTTT.

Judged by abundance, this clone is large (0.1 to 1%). The DNA of the CDR3 is TGTGCCAGCACCACCGGAAGCGCCGGGGAGCTGTTTTTT. This translates into CASTTGSAGELFF. The chain couples TRBV6-2 or TRBV6-3 to TRBJ2-2, with D unclear. The CDR3 spans 13 residues. CDR1 MNHEY and CDR2 SVGEGT come from the germline V gene. V shed 7 bases and J shed 6 bases, with 12 bases lying between them.